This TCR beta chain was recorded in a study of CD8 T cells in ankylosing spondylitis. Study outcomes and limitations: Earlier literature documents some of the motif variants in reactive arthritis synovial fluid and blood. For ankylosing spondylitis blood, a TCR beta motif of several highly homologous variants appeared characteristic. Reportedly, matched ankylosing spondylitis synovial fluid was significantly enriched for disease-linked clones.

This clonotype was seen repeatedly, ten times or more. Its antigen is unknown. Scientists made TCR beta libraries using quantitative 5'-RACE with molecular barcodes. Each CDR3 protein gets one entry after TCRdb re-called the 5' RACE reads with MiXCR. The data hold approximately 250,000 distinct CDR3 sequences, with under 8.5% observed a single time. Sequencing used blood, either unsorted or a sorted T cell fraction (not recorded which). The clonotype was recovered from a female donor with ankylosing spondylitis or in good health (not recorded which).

As DNA, the CDR3 is TGCAGCGTTGAGGGCGGGGGCACCGGGGAGCTGTTTTTT. This codes for CSVEGGGTGELFF. J is TRBJ2-2 and V is TRBV29-1; 7 bases fit TRBD2. V was pared by 3 bases and J by 4 bases, with 2 bases of the junction left unmatched. Germline V gene sequence: CDR1 SQVTM, CDR2 ANQGSEA. The CDR3 consists of 13 residues.